This T cell receptor (beta chain) is drawn from a study of technical replicates of blood from a handful of donors. Germline V CDR1 and CDR2: SGDLS, YYNGEE. CDR3 size: 13 residues. Trimming stripped 2 bases from V and 4 bases from J, with 7 bases between. The protocol was immunoSEQ multiplex PCR, while the TCRdb copy is restricted to in-frame clones and leaves out a portion. The sample yields under 95,000 clones, 95% to 98% seen once. The source is a human donor in good health. Material: T cells isolated from PBMCs. The chain has TRBV9 and TRBJ2-1, with D uncertain. As DNA, the CDR3 is TGTGCCAGCAGCGTCAGCGTGTACAATGAGCAGTTCTTC. Protein sequence: CASSVSVYNEQFF.